This T cell receptor (beta chain) was identified in a study of shared clonotypes between healthy human individuals. General observations from the study: Among the subsets, naive ones generally showed larger estimated richness than memory ones. Unshared clonotypes carried lower generation probabilities than those common to all four donors.

The CDR3 runs 14 residues. Trimming took 0 bases from V and 2 from J, leaving 8 bases between them. The germline gives CDR1 SGHDN, CDR2 FVKESK. The repertoire was sequenced with immunoSEQ multiplex PCR; TCRdb's copy has only in-frame clones and lacks some. The sample lists roughly 2,000,000 clones, around 96% occurring once. The naive CD8 fraction comprised CD45RO-negative cells positively selected for CCR7 and excluded terminally differentiated effector memory CD45RA+ cells. Donors included only healthy HIV-negative adults lacking recent acute infections or vaccinations. Those who donated, Caucasian adults without exception, all lived in Nashville, Tennessee. In its sample, this clone was seen once. The antigen is not known.

The receptor's source is a man younger than 35 in good health. The specimen sequenced was naive CD8+ T cells sorted from blood. This rearrangement joins TRBV14 to TRBJ2-7, with D tentatively TRBD1 (5 bases). The CDR3 reads CASSQEAGTYEQYF. CDR3 DNA sequence: TGTGCCAGCAGCCAAGAAGCAGGGACCTACGAGCAGTACTTC.